The T cell receptor (beta chain) described here comes from a study of T-cell reconstitution after alpha-beta-depleted transplantation in children. Study conclusions and caveats: Surviving recipient T cells and thymic progenitors accounted for the high day-60 TCRbeta diversity observed in some patients. It was newly produced T cells that mostly accounted for T-cell counts and diversity one year after transplant. After transplant, at about two months, alpha-beta T cells were reportedly derived from several hundred expanded graft clones.

Points on this clonotype: Its antigen remains unidentified.

As it was prepared, the TCRbeta library received unique molecular identifiers. Each CDR3 protein gets one entry after TCRdb re-called the PCR reads with MiXCR. The sample carries 45,000 to 50,000 distinct CDR3 sequences, roughly 50% recorded once. The CDR3 is 14 residues long. V lost 1 base, J lost 10 bases, and 17 bases lay in between. CDR1 LGHDT and CDR2 YNNKEL come from the germline V gene (reference sequence). The source of this sequence is a boy in the first two years of life with SCID, due to receive a stem cell transplant. This chain joins TRBV3-1 and TRBJ2-7; no definite D call. Source: peripheral blood, taken before TCRalphabeta/CD19-depleted stem cell transplant. CDR3 sequence reads: CASSQGKSLDFQYF. CDR3 coding DNA: TGTGCCAGCAGCCAAGGGAAGAGTCTAGATTTTCAGTACTTC.